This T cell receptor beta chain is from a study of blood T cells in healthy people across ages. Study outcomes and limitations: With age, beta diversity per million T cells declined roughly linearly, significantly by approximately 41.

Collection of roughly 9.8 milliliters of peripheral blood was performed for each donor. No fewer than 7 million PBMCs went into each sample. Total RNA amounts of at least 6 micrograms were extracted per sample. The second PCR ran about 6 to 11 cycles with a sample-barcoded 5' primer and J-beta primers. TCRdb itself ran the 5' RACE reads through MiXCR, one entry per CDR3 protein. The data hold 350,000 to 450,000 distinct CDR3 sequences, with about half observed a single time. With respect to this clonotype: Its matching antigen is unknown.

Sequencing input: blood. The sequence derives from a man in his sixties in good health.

CDR3 loop: CASSQESISPYEQYF. CDR3 coding DNA: TGTGCCAGCAGCCAAGAATCTATCTCCCCCTACGAGCAGTACTTC. The chain links TRBV3-1 to TRBJ2-7, with unresolved D. The CDR3 extends over 15 amino acids. The V and J ends lost 0 bases and 2 bases respectively, with 11 bases between them. In germline, CDR1 is LGHDT, CDR2 YNNKEL (reference sequence).